This T cell receptor beta chain was captured by sequencing in a study of T cell responses to AZD1222 COVID-19 vaccine. The table came from immunoSEQ multiplex PCR; TCRdb's copy has only in-frame clones and leaves some out. The sample yields roughly 65,000 clones, about three quarters seen once. Germline V gene data show CDR1 as SGHKS and CDR2 as YYEKEE (reference sequence). The J segment lost 0 bases and the V segment lost 6 bases, leaving 9 bases of the junction unmatched. This CDR3 contains 15 residues. This chain connects TRBV5-5 to TRBJ2-7; 7 bases are a match to TRBD1. The sequence derives from an adult in good health. Sequences were derived from peripheral blood, sampled on day 0 of AZD1222 vaccination. The CDR3 coding sequence is TGTGCCAGCACTAAAACAGGGGCCAGCTCCTACGAGCAGTACTTC. As protein: CASTKTGASSYEQYF.